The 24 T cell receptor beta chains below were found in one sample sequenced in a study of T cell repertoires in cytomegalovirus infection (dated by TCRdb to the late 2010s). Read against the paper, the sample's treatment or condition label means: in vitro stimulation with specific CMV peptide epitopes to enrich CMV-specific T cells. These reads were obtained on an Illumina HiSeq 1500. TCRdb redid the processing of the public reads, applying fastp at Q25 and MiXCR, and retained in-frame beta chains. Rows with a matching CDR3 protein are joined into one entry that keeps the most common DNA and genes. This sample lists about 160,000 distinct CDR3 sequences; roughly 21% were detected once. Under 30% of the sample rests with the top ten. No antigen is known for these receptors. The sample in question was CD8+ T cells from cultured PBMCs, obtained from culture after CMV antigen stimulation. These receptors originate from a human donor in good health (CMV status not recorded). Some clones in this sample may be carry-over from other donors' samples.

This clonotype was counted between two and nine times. CDR3 nucleotides: TGTGCCAGCAGGGCGGGACAGCCGTTTAACTCTGGAAACACCATATATTTT. Its protein is CASRAGQPFNSGNTIYF. The rearrangement joins TRBV6-5 to TRBJ1-3, with 7 bases identical to TRBD1. The CDR3 has 17 amino acids. The trim removed 6 bases at V and 0 bases at J, leaving 11 bases unmatched. The germline V gene encodes CDR1 MNHEY and CDR2 SVGAGI.

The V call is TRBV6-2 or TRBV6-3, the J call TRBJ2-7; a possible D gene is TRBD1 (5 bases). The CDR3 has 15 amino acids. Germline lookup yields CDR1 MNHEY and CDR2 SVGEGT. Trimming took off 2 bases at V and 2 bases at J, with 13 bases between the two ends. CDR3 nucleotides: TGTGCCAGCAGTTACCTCTCGCCAGGGACCTACGAGCAGTACTTC. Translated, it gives CASSYLSPGTYEQYF.

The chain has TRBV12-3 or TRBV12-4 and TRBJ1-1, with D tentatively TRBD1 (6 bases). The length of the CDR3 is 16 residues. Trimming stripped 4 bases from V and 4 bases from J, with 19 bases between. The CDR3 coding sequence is TGTGCCAGCAGTTCAACAAGCGGGGGCTGGTTCACTGAAGCTTTCTTT. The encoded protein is CASSSTSGGWFTEAFF.

In DNA, the CDR3 is TGTGCCAGCAGTGAAGGTCGACAGGGTCGAAACACCATATATTTT. It codes for CASSEGRQGRNTIYF. The chain carries TRBV6-1 and TRBJ1-3, with TRBD1 matching over 7 bases. The CDR3 length is 15 residues. V dropped 1 base and J dropped 5; count of bases not matched to a gene: 5. Per the germline V gene, CDR1 is MNHNS and CDR2 is SASEGT.

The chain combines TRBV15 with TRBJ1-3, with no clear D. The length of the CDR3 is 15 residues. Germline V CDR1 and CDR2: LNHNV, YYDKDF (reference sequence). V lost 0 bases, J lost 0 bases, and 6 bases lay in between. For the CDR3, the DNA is TGTGCCACCAGCAGAGATCGAACCTCTGGAAACACCATATATTTT. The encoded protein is CATSRDRTSGNTIYF.

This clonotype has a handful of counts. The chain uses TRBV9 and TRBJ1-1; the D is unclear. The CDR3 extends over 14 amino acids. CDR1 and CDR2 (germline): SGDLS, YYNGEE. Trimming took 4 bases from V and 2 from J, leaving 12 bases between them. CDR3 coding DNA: TGTGCCAGCAGCCCCGTGGAGAGTAACACTGAAGCTTTCTTT. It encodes CASSPVESNTEAFF.

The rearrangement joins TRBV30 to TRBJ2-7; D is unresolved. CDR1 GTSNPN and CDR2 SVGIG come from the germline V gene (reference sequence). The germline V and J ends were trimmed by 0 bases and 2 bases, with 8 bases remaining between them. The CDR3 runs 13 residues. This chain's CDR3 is CAWSVGNTYEQYF. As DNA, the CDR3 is TGTGCCTGGAGTGTGGGTAATACCTACGAGCAGTACTTC.

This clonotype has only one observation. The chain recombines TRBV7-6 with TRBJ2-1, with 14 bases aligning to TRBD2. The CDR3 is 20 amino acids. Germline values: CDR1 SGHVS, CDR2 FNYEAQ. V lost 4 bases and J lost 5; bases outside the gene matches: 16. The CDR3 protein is CASSSNQMTSGGEWDNEQFF. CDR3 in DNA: TGTGCCAGCAGCTCCAATCAAATGACTAGCGGGGGGGAGTGGGACAATGAGCAGTTCTTC.

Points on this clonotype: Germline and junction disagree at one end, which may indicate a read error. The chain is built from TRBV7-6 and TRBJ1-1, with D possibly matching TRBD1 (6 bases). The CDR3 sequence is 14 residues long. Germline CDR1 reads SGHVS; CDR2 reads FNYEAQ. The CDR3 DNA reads TGTGCCAGCAGTTTAGGGGGAATGAACACTGAAGCTTTCTTT. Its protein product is CASSLGGMNTEAFF. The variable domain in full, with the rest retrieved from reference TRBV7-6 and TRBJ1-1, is GAGVSQSPRYKVTKRGQDVALRCDPISGHVSLYWYRQALGQGPEFLTYFNYEAQQDKSGLPNDRFSAERPEGSISTLTIQRTEQRDSAMYRCASSLGGMNTEAFFGQGTRLTVV.

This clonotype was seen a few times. The CDR3: CASSQAPGHSSGANVLTF. The DNA of the CDR3 is TGCGCCAGCAGCCAAGCGCCGGGACATAGCTCTGGGGCCAACGTCCTGACTTTC. This chain joins TRBV4-1 and TRBJ2-6; D possibly corresponds to TRBD1 (6 bases). Germline CDR1 and CDR2: MGHRA and YSYEKL. This CDR3 has 18 amino acids. The V end lost 1 base, the J end lost 0 bases, and 13 bases lay between the germline ends.

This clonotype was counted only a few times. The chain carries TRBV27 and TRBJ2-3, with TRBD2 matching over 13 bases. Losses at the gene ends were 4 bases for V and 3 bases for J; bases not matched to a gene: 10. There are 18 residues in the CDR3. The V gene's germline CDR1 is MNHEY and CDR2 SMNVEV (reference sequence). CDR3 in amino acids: CASSSFSGTSGETDTQYF. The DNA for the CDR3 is TGTGCCAGCAGTTCGTTTTCCGGGACTAGCGGGGAAACAGATACGCAGTATTTT.

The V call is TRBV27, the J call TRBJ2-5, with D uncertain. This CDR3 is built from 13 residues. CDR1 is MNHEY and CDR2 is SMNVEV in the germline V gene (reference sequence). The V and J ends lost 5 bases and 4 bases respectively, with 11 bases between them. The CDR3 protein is CASSLIGLETQYF. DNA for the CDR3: TGTGCCAGCAGTCTTATTGGGCTAGAGACCCAGTACTTC.

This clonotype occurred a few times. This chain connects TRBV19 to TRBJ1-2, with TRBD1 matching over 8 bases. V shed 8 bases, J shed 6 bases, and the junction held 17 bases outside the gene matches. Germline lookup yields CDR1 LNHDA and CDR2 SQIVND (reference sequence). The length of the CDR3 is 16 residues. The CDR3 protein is CASSPSIRDRLDGYTF. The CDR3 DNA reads TGTGCCAGTTCTCCCTCTATCCGGGACAGGCTGGATGGCTACACCTTC.

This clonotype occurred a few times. The CDR3 loop is CASSPRNRSAYNEQFF. The DNA of the CDR3 is TGCGCCAGCAGCCCCCGAAACAGGTCTGCCTACAATGAGCAGTTCTTC. This chain joins TRBV4-1 and TRBJ2-1; weak D call: TRBD1 (5 bases). Germline V gene data show CDR1 as MGHRA and CDR2 as YSYEKL. V was trimmed by 4 bases and J by 2 bases, leaving 15 bases between them. The CDR3 consists of 16 residues.

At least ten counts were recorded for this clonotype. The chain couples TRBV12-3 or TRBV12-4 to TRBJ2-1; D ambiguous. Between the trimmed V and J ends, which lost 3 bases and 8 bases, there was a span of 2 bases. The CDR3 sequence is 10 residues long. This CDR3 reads CASSLDEQFF. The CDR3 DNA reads TGTGCCAGCAGTTTGGATGAGCAGTTCTTC.

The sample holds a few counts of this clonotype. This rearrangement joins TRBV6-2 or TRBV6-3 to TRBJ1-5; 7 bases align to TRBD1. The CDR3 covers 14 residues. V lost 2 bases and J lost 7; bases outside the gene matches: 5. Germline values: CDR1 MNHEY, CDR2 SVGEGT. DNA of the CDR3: TGTGCCAGCAGTTACGGCCAGGGGGGCCAGCCCCAGCATTTT. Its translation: CASSYGQGGQPQHF.

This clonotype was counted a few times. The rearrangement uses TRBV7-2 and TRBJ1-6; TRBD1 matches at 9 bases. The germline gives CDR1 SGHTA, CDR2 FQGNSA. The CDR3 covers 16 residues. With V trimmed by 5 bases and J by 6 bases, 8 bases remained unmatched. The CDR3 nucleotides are TGTGCCAGCAGCGATAGGGCACAGGGGGCTAATTCACCCCTCCACTTT. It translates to CASSDRAQGANSPLHF.

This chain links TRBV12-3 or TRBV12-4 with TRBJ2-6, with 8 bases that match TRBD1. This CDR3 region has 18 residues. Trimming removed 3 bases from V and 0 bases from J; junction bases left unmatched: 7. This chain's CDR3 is CASSFEEQGVSGANVLTF. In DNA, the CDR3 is TGTGCCAGCAGTTTTGAAGAACAGGGGGTCTCTGGGGCCAACGTCCTGACTTTC.

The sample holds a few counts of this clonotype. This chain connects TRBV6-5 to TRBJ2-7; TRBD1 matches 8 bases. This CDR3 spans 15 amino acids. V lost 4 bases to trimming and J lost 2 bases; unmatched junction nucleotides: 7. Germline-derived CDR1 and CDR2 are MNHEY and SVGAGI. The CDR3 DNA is TGTGCCAGCAGTTCGCCGGGACAGGCTCCCTACGAGCAGTACTTC. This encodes CASSSPGQAPYEQYF.

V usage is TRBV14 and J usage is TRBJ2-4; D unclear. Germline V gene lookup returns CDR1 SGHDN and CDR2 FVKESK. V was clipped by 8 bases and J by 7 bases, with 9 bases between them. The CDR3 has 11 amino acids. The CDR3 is CASPARNIQYF. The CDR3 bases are TGTGCCAGCCCTGCCAGGAACATTCAGTACTTC. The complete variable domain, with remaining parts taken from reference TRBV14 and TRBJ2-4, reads EAGVTQFPSHSVIEKGQTVTLRCDPISGHDNLYWYRRVMGKEIKFLLHFVKESKQDESGMPNNRFLAERTGGTYSTLKVQPAELEDSGVYFCASPARNIQYFGAGTRLSVL.

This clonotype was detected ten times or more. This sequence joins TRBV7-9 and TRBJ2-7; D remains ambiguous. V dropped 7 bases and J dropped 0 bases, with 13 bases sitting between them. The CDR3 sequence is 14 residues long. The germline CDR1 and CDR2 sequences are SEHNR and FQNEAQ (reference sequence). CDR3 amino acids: CASTPELSSYEQYF. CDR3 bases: TGTGCCAGCACCCCCGAACTATCCTCCTACGAGCAGTACTTC.

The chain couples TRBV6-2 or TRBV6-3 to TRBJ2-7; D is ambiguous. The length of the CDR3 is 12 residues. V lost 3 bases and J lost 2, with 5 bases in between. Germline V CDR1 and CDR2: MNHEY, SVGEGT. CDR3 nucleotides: TGTGCCAGCAGTTATCCCCCCTACGAGCAGTACTTC. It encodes CASSYPPYEQYF.

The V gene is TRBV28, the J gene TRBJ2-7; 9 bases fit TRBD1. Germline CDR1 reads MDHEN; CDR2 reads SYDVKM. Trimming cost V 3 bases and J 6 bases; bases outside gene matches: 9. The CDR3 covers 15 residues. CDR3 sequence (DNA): TGTGCCAGCAGTTTCACCGGGACAGGGCGGGTCGAGCAGTACTTC. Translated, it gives CASSFTGTGRVEQYF.

CDR3 in amino acids: CASSQEFSGNTIYF. The CDR3, as DNA: TGTGCCAGTAGTCAGGAGTTCTCTGGAAACACCATATATTTT. This chain links TRBV19 with TRBJ1-3, with D uncertain. Trimming took 5 bases from V and 0 from J, leaving 8 bases between them. Germline V gene sequence: CDR1 LNHDA, CDR2 SQIVND (reference sequence). The CDR3 has 14 residues.